These 30 T cell receptor beta chains share one sample of origin, sequenced in a study of graft-versus-host responses after intestinal transplantation. These receptors' targets are unknown. The table came from immunoSEQ multiplex PCR; TCRdb's copy has only in-frame clones and leaves some out. This sample has 95,000 to 130,000 clones, with about nine tenths found just once. The sample consisted of unstimulated CD4+ T cells sorted from spleen or lymph node cells, taken before intestinal transplant. The receptors come from a human donor who received an intestinal transplant.

The rearrangement uses TRBV5-6 and TRBJ1-5; unclear D gene. This CDR3 has 13 amino acids. V dropped 1 base and J dropped 2 bases, with 4 bases sitting between them. Germline CDR1 is SGHDT and CDR2 is YYEEEE. This chain's CDR3 is CASSLQGNQPQHF. CDR3 sequence (DNA): TGTGCCAGCAGCTTGCAGGGCAATCAGCCCCAGCATTTT.

The J gene is TRBJ1-1, the V gene TRBV30; possibly TRBD1 for D (5 bases). CDR1 is GTSNPN and CDR2 is SVGIG in the germline V gene (reference sequence). The CDR3 is 13 amino acids. Trimming cost V 2 bases and J 3 bases, with 10 bases left between them. CDR3 protein: CAWSNGGYTEAFF. DNA for the CDR3: TGTGCCTGGAGTAACGGGGGTTACACTGAAGCTTTCTTT.

The rearrangement links TRBV5-1 to TRBJ1-1; D uncertain. The CDR3 is 13 residues long. Trimming cost V 4 bases and J 3 bases, with 10 bases left between them. Germline loops: CDR1 SGHRS, CDR2 YFSETQ. The CDR3 DNA reads TGCGCCAGCAGCCTCAATCGGGACACTGAAGCTTTCTTT. Amino acid sequence: CASSLNRDTEAFF.

This rearrangement joins TRBV9 to TRBJ2-5, with D perhaps matching TRBD2 (5 bases). CDR1 is SGDLS, CDR2 YYNGEE, per germline. CDR3 length: 14 residues. The V gene lost 0 bases and the J gene lost 5 bases, with 11 bases spanning the gap. The CDR3 loop reads CASSVARVGETQYF. For the CDR3, the DNA is TGTGCCAGCAGCGTAGCGAGGGTTGGCGAGACCCAGTACTTC.

The chain couples TRBV7-9 to TRBJ2-2; the match to TRBD2 covers 13 bases. The germline V gene encodes CDR1 SEHNR and CDR2 FQNEAQ (reference sequence). Trimming removed 2 bases from V and 1 base from J; junction bases left unmatched: 7. CDR3 size: 19 residues. The CDR3 sequence is CASSLPGLAGAQNTGELFF. Written as DNA, the CDR3 is TGTGCCAGCAGCTTACCCGGACTAGCGGGGGCCCAGAACACCGGGGAGCTGTTTTTT. Using reference TRBV7-9 and TRBJ2-2 for the parts outside the CDR3, the full variable domain is DTGVSQNPRHKITKRGQNVTFRCDPISEHNRLYWYRQTLGQGPEFLTYFQNEAQLEKSRLLSDRFSAERPKGSFSTLEIQRTEQGDSAMYLCASSLPGLAGAQNTGELFFGEGSRLTVL.

The chain carries TRBV11-2 and TRBJ2-7; D is unresolved. V was clipped by 5 bases and J by 4 bases, with 9 bases between them. Germline CDR1 is SGHAT and CDR2 is FQNNGV. The CDR3 spans 12 residues. This CDR3 reads CASSPGRYEQYF. Here the CDR3 DNA reads TGTGCCAGCAGCCCCGGTCGTTACGAGCAGTACTTC.

The DNA for the CDR3 is TGTGCCAGCAGCCTCACCGGGGGGGCAAGTACTGAAGCTTTCTTT. Translating it yields CASSLTGGASTEAFF. The rearrangement joins TRBV7-6 to TRBJ1-1, with a weak D call TRBD1 (6 bases). The V end lost 5 bases, the J end lost 5 bases, and 18 bases lay between the germline ends. This CDR3 spans 15 amino acids. Germline values: CDR1 SGHVS, CDR2 FNYEAQ.

The chain uses TRBV7-3 and TRBJ1-1; 8 nucleotides match TRBD1. V was pared by 1 base and J by 6 bases, with 1 base of the junction left unmatched. Germline V gene lookup returns CDR1 SGHTA and CDR2 FQGTGA. The CDR3 is made up of 13 amino acids. CDR3 region: CASSLIQGAEAFF. CDR3 coding DNA: TGTGCCAGCAGCTTAATACAGGGGGCTGAAGCTTTCTTT.

The chain combines TRBV12-5 with TRBJ1-1; 8 nucleotides match TRBD1. The CDR3 runs to 14 residues. CDR1 LGHNT and CDR2 FRNRAP come from the germline V gene. Trimming removed 2 bases from V and 7 bases from J; junction bases left unmatched: 6. As DNA, the CDR3 is TGTGCTAGTGGTTTGCCGACCGGGACAGGTGAAGCTTTCTTT. It translates to CASGLPTGTGEAFF.

The chain carries TRBV2 and TRBJ2-2; D is possibly TRBD1 (6 bases). CDR1 is SNHLY and CDR2 is FYNNEI in the germline V gene. V lost 6 bases and J lost 3, with 11 bases in between. CDR3 length: 14 amino acids. CDR3 sequence: CASRATGYTGELFF. The CDR3 DNA reads TGTGCCAGCAGGGCAACAGGGTACACCGGGGAGCTGTTTTTT.

The sample holds one count of this clone. This sequence joins TRBV29-1 and TRBJ2-2, with a tentative D call TRBD1 (6 bases). V was shortened by 7 bases and J by 6 bases, with 24 bases between the two germline ends. Per germline, CDR1 SQVTM and CDR2 ANQGSEA. CDR3 length: 16 amino acids. The CDR3 DNA sequence: TGCAGCGCTCTCTTACCTCAGGGGAAGAGGTCCGGGGAGCTGTTTTTT. Its translation: CSALLPQGKRSGELFF.

The chain links TRBV29-1 to TRBJ1-1; 9 positions agree with TRBD1. Germline assignment: CDR1 SQVTM and CDR2 ANQGSEA. The CDR3 has 13 amino acids. J gave up 5 bases and V 6 bases, and 7 bases lay outside the gene matches. The CDR3 sequence: CSVGTGSDTEAFF. The CDR3 DNA is TGCAGCGTCGGGACAGGGTCGGATACTGAAGCTTTCTTT.

V is TRBV5-1 and J is TRBJ2-7; 9 bases map to TRBD2. This CDR3 is 14 amino acids long. Germline V CDR1 and CDR2: SGHRS, YFSETQ. The trim removed 3 bases at V and 2 bases at J, leaving 3 bases unmatched. CDR3 nucleotides: TGCGCCAGCAGCTGGAGCGGGGGGCCCTACGAGCAGTACTTC. It yields the protein CASSWSGGPYEQYF.

CDR3 bases: TGTGCCAGCAGCTTGAGGTCGGGAGTCCCCTACAATGAGCAGTTCTTC. This codes for CASSLRSGVPYNEQFF. The genes are TRBV5-4 and TRBJ2-1; a weak D match, TRBD2 (6 bases). The germline gives CDR1 SGHNT, CDR2 YYREEE (reference sequence). The CDR3 loop spans 16 amino acids. The ends were cut back, 1 base at V and 2 bases at J, with 13 bases in the middle.

The chain uses TRBV2 and TRBJ2-7; TRBD1 matches 9 bases. The trim removed 1 base at V and 3 bases at J, leaving 1 base unmatched. The CDR3 runs 14 residues. CDR1 is SNHLY and CDR2 is FYNNEI in the germline V gene. This CDR3 is CASSEETGGYEQYF. CDR3 bases: TGTGCCAGCAGTGAAGAGACAGGGGGCTACGAGCAGTACTTC.

The chain has TRBV7-2 and TRBJ2-6; D is uncertain. In germline, CDR1 is SGHTA, CDR2 FQGNSA. Trimming cost V 1 base and J 2 bases, with 3 bases left between them. The CDR3 loop spans 14 amino acids. This CDR3 is CASSLEPGANVLTF. CDR3 in DNA: TGTGCCAGCAGCTTAGAGCCTGGGGCCAACGTCCTGACTTTC.

The V call is TRBV14, the J call TRBJ2-1; TRBD2 matches at 7 bases. Trimming took 0 bases from V and 8 from J; bases not matched to a gene: 1. Germline V CDR1 and CDR2: SGHDN, FVKESK. The CDR3 loop spans 13 amino acids. As DNA, the CDR3 is TGTGCCAGCAGCCAAGACCTAGCGGATGAGCAGTTCTTC. Translating gives CASSQDLADEQFF.

This clone was recorded only once. The chain joins TRBV6-6 to TRBJ2-5, with TRBD1 as a possible D gene (6 bases). CDR3 length: 14 residues. Trimming shortened V by 4 bases and J by 5 bases, and 14 bases separated the two germline ends. The germline CDR1 and CDR2 sequences are MNHNY and SVGAGI (reference sequence). CDR3 in DNA: TGTGCCAGCAGTTTCTTACAGGGCGGCGAGACCCAGTACTTC. It is translated as CASSFLQGGETQYF.

The chain carries TRBV30 and TRBJ2-5; D call uncertain. The CDR3 has 12 residues. The ends were cut back, 3 bases at V and 4 bases at J, with 9 bases in the middle. Germline V lookup: CDR1 GTSNPN, CDR2 SVGIG (reference sequence). CDR3 residues: CAWSESRETQYF. The CDR3 DNA sequence: TGTGCCTGGAGCGAGTCACGAGAGACCCAGTACTTC.

The V gene is TRBV30, the J gene TRBJ2-7, with D unresolved. Germline V CDR1 and CDR2: GTSNPN, SVGIG (reference sequence). This CDR3 is 13 amino acids long. V gave up 5 bases and J gave up 2 bases, with 13 bases separating them. The chain's CDR3 is CAWGTNKAYEQYF. The CDR3 DNA sequence: TGTGCCTGGGGAACTAATAAGGCCTACGAGCAGTACTTC.

The rearrangement joins TRBV5-1 to TRBJ2-1; 12 positions match TRBD2. Trimming at V came to 3 bases and at J to 5 bases, leaving 6 bases not matched to a gene. Germline CDR1 is SGHRS and CDR2 is YFSETQ. CDR3 length equals 16 residues. CDR3: CASSSLTSGRHNEQFF. The CDR3 DNA reads as TGCGCCAGCAGCTCACTAACTAGCGGGAGGCACAATGAGCAGTTCTTC.

There are a few counts of this clone. The chain has TRBV13 and TRBJ1-2; maybe TRBD1 (6 bases). CDR3 length equals 14 residues. Germline CDR1 reads PRHDT; CDR2 reads FYEKMQ (reference sequence). V was cut by 3 bases and J by 1 base, with 9 bases left in between. As DNA, the CDR3 is TGTGCCAGCAGCTTGGGACAAATTAACTATGGCTACACCTTC. Translating it yields CASSLGQINYGYTF. Filled out from reference TRBV13 and TRBJ1-2, the complete variable domain reads AAGVIQSPRHLIKEKRETATLKCYPIPRHDTVYWYQQGPGQDPQFLISFYEKMQSDKGSIPDRFSAQQFSDYHSELNMSSLELGDSALYFCASSLGQINYGYTFGSGTRLTVV.

This chain joins TRBV5-1 and TRBJ2-5, with D perhaps TRBD2 (5 bases). The CDR3 is made up of 15 amino acids. Trimming pared 0 bases from V and 5 bases from J, leaving 14 bases between. Germline V gene lookup returns CDR1 SGHRS and CDR2 YFSETQ. The DNA for the CDR3 is TGCGCCAGCAGCTTGGCTACTAGTATGGTCGAGACCCAGTACTTC. This gives the protein CASSLATSMVETQYF.

This chain links TRBV2 with TRBJ2-1; 12 bases agree with TRBD2. With V trimmed by 7 bases and J by 8 bases, 6 bases remained unmatched. The CDR3 totals 14 residues. Looked up from germline, CDR1 is SNHLY and CDR2 is FYNNEI. The CDR3 reads CASIRTSGEDEQFF. In DNA, the CDR3 is TGTGCCAGCATCAGGACTAGCGGGGAGGATGAGCAGTTCTTC.

This sequence joins TRBV11-2 and TRBJ1-1; D possibly corresponds to TRBD1 (5 bases). V was pared by 5 bases and J by 5 bases, with 21 bases between. CDR1 and CDR2 (germline): SGHAT, FQNNGV. The CDR3 has 16 residues. The CDR3 region is CASSPRGAERWTEAFF. The CDR3 nucleotides are TGTGCCAGCAGCCCTAGGGGCGCTGAGAGGTGGACTGAAGCTTTCTTT.

V usage is TRBV5-4 and J usage is TRBJ2-7; 11 bases are shared with TRBD2. CDR3 size: 14 residues. With 1 base clipped from V and 4 bases from J, the junction kept 1 base outside the gene matches. Germline V lookup: CDR1 SGHNT, CDR2 YYREEE (reference sequence). The CDR3 nucleotides are TGTGCCAGCAGCTTGACTAGCGGGAGTTACGAGCAGTACTTC. Amino acid sequence: CASSLTSGSYEQYF.

The CDR3 spells CASSPAYNEQFF. In DNA form, the CDR3 reads TGTGCCAGCTCACCGGCATACAATGAGCAGTTCTTC. The V call is TRBV18, the J call TRBJ2-1, with D hard to call. Between the trimmed V and J ends, which lost 3 bases and 4 bases, there was a span of 4 bases. Looked up from germline, CDR1 is KGHSH and CDR2 is LQKENI. The CDR3 has 12 residues. Full variable domain (missing parts from reference TRBV18 and TRBJ2-1): NAGVMQNPRHLVRRRGQEARLRCSPMKGHSHVYWYRQLPEEGLKFMVYLQKENIIDESGMPKERFSAEFPKEGPSILRIQQVVRGDSAAYFCASSPAYNEQFFGPGTRLTVL.

This sequence joins TRBV29-1 and TRBJ2-7; TRBD1 is a possible D gene (5 bases). Germline V lookup: CDR1 SQVTM, CDR2 ANQGSEA. This CDR3 comprises 12 residues. Trimming took off 3 bases at V and 3 bases at J, with 9 bases between the two ends. CDR3 bases: TGCAGCGTTGATCAGGGCGGCTACGAGCAGTACTTC. Amino acids: CSVDQGGYEQYF.

The chain employs TRBV28 and TRBJ1-5, with 10 bases lining up with TRBD1. This CDR3 has 16 amino acids. Germline V gene lookup returns CDR1 MDHEN and CDR2 SYDVKM. Trimming took 5 bases from V and 4 from J; bases not matched to a gene: 8. The CDR3 DNA reads as TGTGCCAGCAGTACCCACGGACAGGGGGTAAATCAGCCCCAGCATTTT. Residues: CASSTHGQGVNQPQHF.

The rearrangement links TRBV29-1 to TRBJ2-3; TRBD1 matches at 7 bases. This CDR3 has 13 residues. Trimming took 7 bases from V and 6 from J; bases not matched to a gene: 10. Germline V gene lookup returns CDR1 SQVTM and CDR2 ANQGSEA. CDR3 DNA sequence: TGCAGCGGCCTAAGACAGGGTACCGATACGCAGTATTTT. This sequence encodes CSGLRQGTDTQYF.